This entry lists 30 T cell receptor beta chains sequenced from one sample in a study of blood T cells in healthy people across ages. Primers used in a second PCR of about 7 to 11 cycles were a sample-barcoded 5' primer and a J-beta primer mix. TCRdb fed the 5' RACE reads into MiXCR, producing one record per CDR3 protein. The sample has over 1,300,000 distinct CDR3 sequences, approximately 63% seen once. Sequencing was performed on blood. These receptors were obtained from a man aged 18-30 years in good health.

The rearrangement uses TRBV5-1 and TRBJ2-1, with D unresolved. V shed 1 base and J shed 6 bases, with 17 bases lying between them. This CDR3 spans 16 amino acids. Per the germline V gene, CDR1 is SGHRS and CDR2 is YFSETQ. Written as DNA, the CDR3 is TGCGCCAGCAGCTTGTCCGGTGGCAGCAATTTCAATGAGCAGTTCTTC. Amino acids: CASSLSGGSNFNEQFF.

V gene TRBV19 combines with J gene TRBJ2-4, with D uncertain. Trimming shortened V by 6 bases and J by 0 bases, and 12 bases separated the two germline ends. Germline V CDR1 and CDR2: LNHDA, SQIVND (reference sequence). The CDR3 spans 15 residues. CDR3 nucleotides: TGTGCCAGTAGCCCAAACCAGTTAGCCAAAAACATTCAGTACTTC. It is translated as CASSPNQLAKNIQYF. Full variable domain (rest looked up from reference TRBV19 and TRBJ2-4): DGGITQSPKYLFRKEGQNVTLSCEQNLNHDAMYWYRQDPGQGLRLIYYSQIVNDFQKGDIAEGYSVSREKKESFPLTVTSAQKNPTAFYLCASSPNQLAKNIQYFGAGTRLSVL.

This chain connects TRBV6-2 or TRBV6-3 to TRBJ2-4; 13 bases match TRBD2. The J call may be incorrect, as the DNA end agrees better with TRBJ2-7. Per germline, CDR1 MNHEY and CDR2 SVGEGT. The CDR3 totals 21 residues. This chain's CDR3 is CASSIYPGTSGKSSFFYEQYF. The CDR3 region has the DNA TGTGCCAGCAGTATCTACCCCGGGACTAGCGGGAAGTCCTCCTTTTTCTACGAGCAGTACTTC.

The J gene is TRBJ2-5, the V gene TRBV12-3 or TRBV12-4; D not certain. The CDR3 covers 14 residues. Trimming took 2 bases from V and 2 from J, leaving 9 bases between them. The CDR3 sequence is CASSLTLAQETQYF. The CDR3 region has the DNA TGTGCCAGCAGTTTAACGCTTGCTCAAGAGACCCAGTACTTC.

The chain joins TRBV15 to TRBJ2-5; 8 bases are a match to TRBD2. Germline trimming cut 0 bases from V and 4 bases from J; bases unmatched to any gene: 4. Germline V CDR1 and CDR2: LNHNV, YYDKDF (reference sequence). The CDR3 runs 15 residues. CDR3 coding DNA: TGTGCCACCAGCAGAGAAGTAGCGGGAAGAGAGACCCAGTACTTC. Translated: CATSREVAGRETQYF.

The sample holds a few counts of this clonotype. DNA of the CDR3: TGTGCCAGCAGTTTATTGGGAGGGGGTCAGCCCCAGCATTTT. This gives the protein CASSLLGGGQPQHF. The chain joins TRBV27 to TRBJ1-5; TRBD1 might be the D (6 bases). The CDR3 runs to 14 residues. Per the germline V gene, CDR1 is MNHEY and CDR2 is SMNVEV (reference sequence). The V end lost 1 base, the J end lost 6 bases, and 10 bases lay between the germline ends.

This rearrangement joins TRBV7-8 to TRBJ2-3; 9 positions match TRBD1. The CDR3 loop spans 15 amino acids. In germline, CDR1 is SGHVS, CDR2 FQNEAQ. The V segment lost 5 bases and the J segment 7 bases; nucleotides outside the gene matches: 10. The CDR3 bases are TGTGCCAGCAGCCTGGAGACAGGGGGGGGGAATACGCAGTATTTT. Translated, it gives CASSLETGGGNTQYF.

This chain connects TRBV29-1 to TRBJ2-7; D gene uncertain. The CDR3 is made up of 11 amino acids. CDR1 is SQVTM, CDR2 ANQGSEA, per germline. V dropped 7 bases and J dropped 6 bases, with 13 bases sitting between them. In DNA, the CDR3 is TGCAGCGGCCGCAGGTCTGGCGAGCAGTACTTC. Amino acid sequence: CSGRRSGEQYF.

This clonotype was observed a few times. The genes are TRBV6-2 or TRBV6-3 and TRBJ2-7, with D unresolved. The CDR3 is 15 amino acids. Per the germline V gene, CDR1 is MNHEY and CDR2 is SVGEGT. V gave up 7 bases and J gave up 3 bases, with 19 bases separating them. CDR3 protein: CASTDIDNYSYEQYF. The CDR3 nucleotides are TGTGCCAGCACTGATATAGATAACTACAGCTACGAGCAGTACTTC.

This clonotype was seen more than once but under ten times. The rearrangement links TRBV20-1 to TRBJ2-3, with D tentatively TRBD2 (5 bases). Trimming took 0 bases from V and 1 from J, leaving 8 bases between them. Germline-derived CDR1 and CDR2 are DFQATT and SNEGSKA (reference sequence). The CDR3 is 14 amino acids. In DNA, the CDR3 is TGCAGTGCTAGAGAACTAGGTCGCACAGATACGCAGTATTTT. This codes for CSARELGRTDTQYF.

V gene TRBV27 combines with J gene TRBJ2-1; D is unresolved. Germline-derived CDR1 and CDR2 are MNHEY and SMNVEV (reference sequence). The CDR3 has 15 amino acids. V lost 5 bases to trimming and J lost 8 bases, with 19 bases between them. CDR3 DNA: TGTGCCAGCAGTCCCCACAGCCAAGGGTTCTATGAGCAGTTCTTC. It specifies CASSPHSQGFYEQFF.

CDR3 in DNA: TGTGCCAGCAGCCCGCCGGGACAGAGTCATTACGAGCAGTACTTC. This gives the protein CASSPPGQSHYEQYF. The chain joins TRBV7-2 to TRBJ2-7; the match to TRBD1 covers 7 bases. Germline assignment: CDR1 SGHTA and CDR2 FQGNSA. The CDR3 has 15 residues. Trimming at V came to 5 bases and at J to 4 bases, leaving 11 bases not matched to a gene.

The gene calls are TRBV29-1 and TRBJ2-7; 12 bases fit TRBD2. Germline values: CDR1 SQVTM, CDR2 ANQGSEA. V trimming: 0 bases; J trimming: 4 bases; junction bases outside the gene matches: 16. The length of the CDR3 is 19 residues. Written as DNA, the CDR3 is TGCAGCGTTGAAGATCCTGCTAGCGGGAGGGCCAGAGGTGGGTACGAGCAGTACTTC. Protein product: CSVEDPASGRARGGYEQYF.

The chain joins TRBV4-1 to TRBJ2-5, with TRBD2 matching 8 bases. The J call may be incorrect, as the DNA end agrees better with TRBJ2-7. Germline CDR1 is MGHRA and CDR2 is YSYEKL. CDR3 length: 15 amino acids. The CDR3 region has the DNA TGCGCCAGCAGCCAACCAAGCGGGAGAGGTAACGAGCAGTACTTC. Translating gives CASSQPSGRGNEQYF.

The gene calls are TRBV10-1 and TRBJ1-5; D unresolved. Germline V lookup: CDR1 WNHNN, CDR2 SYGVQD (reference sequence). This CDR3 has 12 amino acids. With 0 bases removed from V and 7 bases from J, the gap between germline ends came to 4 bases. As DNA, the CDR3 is TGCGCCAGCAGTGAGTCGACACAGCCCCAGCATTTT. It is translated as CASSESTQPQHF.

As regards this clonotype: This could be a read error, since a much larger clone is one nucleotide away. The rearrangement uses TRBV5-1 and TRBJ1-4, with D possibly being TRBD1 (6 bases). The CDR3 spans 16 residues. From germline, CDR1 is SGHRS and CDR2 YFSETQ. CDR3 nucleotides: TGCGCCAGCAGCTCCTATTCAGGGACAACTAATGAAAAACCGTTTTTT. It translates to CASSSYSGTTNEKPFF.

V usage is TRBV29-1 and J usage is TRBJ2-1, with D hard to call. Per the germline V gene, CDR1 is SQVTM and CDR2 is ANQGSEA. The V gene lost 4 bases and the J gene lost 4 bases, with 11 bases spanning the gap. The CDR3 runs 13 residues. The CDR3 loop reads CSVAGTEYNEQFF. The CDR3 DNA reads TGCAGCGTTGCGGGCACGGAATACAATGAGCAGTTCTTC.

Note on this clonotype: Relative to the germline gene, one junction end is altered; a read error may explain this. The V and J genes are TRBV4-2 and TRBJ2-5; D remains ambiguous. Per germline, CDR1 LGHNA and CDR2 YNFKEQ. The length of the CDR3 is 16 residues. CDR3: CASSQDRGADQGTQYF. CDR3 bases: TGTGCCAGCAGCCAAGATAGAGGCGCAGACCAAGGGACCCAGTACTTC.

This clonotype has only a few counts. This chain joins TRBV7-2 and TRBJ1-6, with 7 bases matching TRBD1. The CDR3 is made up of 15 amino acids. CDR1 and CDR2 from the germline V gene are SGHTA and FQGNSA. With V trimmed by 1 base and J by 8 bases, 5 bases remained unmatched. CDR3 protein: CASSLEGGGHSPLHF. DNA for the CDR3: TGTGCCAGCAGCTTAGAAGGGGGCGGGCATTCACCCCTCCACTTT.

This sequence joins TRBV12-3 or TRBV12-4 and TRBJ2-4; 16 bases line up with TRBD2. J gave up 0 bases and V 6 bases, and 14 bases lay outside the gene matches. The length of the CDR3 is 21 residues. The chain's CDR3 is CASSRGGGLAGGGGAKNIQYF. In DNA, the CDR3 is TGTGCCAGCAGCCGTGGAGGGGGACTAGCGGGAGGGGGCGGAGCCAAAAACATTCAGTACTTC.

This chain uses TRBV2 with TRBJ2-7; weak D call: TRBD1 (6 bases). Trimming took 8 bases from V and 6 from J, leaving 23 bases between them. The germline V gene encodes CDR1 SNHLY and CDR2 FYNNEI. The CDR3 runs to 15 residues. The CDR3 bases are TGTGCCAGCGACGGGGAAGACAGGATTTATTCCGAGCAGTACTTC. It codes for CASDGEDRIYSEQYF. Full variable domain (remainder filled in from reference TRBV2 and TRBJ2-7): EPEVTQTPSHQVTQMGQEVILRCVPISNHLYFYWYRQILGQKVEFLVSFYNNEISEKSEIFDDQFSVERPDGSNFTLKIRSTKLEDSAMYFCASDGEDRIYSEQYFGPGTRLTVT.

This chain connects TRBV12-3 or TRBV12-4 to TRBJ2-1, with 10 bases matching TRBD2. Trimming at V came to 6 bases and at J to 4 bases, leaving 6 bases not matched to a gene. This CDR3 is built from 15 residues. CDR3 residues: CASRLSGRIYNEQFF. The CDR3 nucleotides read TGTGCCAGCAGACTTAGCGGGAGGATTTACAATGAGCAGTTCTTC.

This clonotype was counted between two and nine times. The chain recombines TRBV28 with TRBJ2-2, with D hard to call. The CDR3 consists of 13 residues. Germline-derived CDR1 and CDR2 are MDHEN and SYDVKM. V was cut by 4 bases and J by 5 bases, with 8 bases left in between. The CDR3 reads CASSSQPTGELFF. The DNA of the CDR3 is TGTGCCAGCAGTTCACAACCAACCGGGGAGCTGTTTTTT.

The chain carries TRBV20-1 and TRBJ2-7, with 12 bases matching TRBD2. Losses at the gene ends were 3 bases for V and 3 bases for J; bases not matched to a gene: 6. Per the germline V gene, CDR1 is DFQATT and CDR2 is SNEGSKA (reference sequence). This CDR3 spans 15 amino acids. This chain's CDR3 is CSARSTSGGNYEQYF. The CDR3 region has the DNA TGCAGTGCTAGGTCAACTAGCGGGGGGAACTACGAGCAGTACTTC.

CDR3 in amino acids: CASTQRAYNEQFF. DNA of the CDR3: TGTGCCAGCACACAGAGGGCTTACAATGAGCAGTTCTTC. The chain is built from TRBV12-3 or TRBV12-4 and TRBJ2-1; maybe TRBD2 (5 bases). V was trimmed by 7 bases and J by 4 bases, leaving 11 bases between them. The CDR3 totals 13 residues.

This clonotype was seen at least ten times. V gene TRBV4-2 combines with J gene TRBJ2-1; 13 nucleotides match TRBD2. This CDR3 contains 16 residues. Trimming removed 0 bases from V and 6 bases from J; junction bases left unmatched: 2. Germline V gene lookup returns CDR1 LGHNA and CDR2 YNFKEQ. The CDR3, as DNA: TGTGCCAGCAGCCAAGATGGGACTAGCGGGGCCAATGAGCAGTTCTTC. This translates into CASSQDGTSGANEQFF.

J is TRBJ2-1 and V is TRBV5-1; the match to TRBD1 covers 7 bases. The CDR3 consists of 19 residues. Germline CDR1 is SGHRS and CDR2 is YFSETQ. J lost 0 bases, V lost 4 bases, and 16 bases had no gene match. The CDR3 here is CASSPRQGSRGSSYNEQFF. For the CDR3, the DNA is TGCGCCAGCAGCCCACGACAGGGCTCGAGGGGGAGCTCCTACAATGAGCAGTTCTTC. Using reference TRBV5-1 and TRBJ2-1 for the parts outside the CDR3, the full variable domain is KAGVTQTPRYLIKTRGQQVTLSCSPISGHRSVSWYQQTPGQGLQFLFEYFSETQRNKGNFPGRFSGRQFSNSRSEMNVSTLELGDSALYLCASSPRQGSRGSSYNEQFFGPGTRLTVL.

CDR3 residues: CSARDFQATYNSPLHF. CDR3 nucleotides: TGCAGTGCTAGAGATTTCCAGGCCACTTATAATTCACCCCTCCACTTT. The chain recombines TRBV20-1 with TRBJ1-6; the D is unclear. With 0 bases removed from V and 4 bases from J, the gap between germline ends came to 13 bases. Germline CDR1 and CDR2: DFQATT and SNEGSKA (reference sequence). The CDR3 is 16 amino acids.

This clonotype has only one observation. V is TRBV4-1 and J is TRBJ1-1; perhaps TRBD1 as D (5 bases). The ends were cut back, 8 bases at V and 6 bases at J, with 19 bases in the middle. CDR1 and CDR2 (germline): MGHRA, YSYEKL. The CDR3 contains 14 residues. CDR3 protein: CASHLGLGRAEAFF. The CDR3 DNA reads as TGCGCCAGCCATCTGGGGCTGGGGCGCGCTGAAGCTTTCTTT.

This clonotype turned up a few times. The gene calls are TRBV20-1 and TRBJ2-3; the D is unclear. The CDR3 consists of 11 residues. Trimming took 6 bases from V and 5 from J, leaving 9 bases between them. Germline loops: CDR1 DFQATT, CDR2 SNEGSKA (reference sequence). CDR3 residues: CSAPWVDTQYF. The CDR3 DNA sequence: TGCAGTGCACCGTGGGTAGATACGCAGTATTTT.